This passage covers 23 T cell receptor beta chains from one sample sequenced in a study of T cell responses to AZD1222 COVID-19 vaccine. The protocol was immunoSEQ multiplex PCR, while the TCRdb copy is restricted to in-frame clones and leaves out a portion. This repertoire shows about 140,000 clones, 91% found once; its top ten account for around 2.8%. Sequenced material: peripheral blood, taken on day 0 of AZD1222 vaccination. Receptors originate from an adult in good health.

J is TRBJ2-2 and V is TRBV7-2, with 8 bases matching TRBD2. CDR1 is SGHTA, CDR2 FQGNSA, per germline. Trimming took 5 bases from V and 4 from J; bases not matched to a gene: 12. CDR3 length: 17 amino acids. CDR3 sequence (DNA): TGTGCCAGCAGCCCGGTTACCAGCGGGAGTATCACCGGGGAGCTGTTTTTT. Its translation is CASSPVTSGSITGELFF.

The rearrangement joins TRBV19 to TRBJ1-5; no reliable D call. The CDR3 sequence is 13 residues long. In germline, CDR1 is LNHDA, CDR2 SQIVND (reference sequence). V lost 5 bases and J lost 4, with 9 bases in between. The CDR3 reads CASSFGLNQPQHF. In nucleotides, the CDR3 is TGTGCCAGTAGTTTCGGATTAAATCAGCCCCAGCATTTT.

The chain has TRBV21-1 and TRBJ2-1; the listed D gene, TRBD2, was not tested against the DNA. TRBV21-1 represents a pseudogene. The CDR3 runs 14 residues. The CDR3 region has the DNA TGTGCCAGCTCCGGGACTAGCGGCCTCAATGAGCAGTTCTTC. It is translated as CASSGTSGLNEQFF.

This chain connects TRBV24-1 to TRBJ1-2, with D unresolved. The CDR3 is 11 residues long. Germline lookup yields CDR1 KGHDR and CDR2 SFDVKD. V was clipped by 8 bases and J by 8 bases, with 11 bases between them. DNA for the CDR3: TGTGCCACCATCGGATCGGGAGGCTACACCTTC. The encoded protein is CATIGSGGYTF.

The genes are TRBV19 and TRBJ1-5; 8 nucleotides match TRBD1. This CDR3 region has 15 residues. V lost 5 bases to trimming and J lost 2 bases; unmatched junction nucleotides: 5. The germline V gene has CDR1 LNHDA and CDR2 SQIVND (reference sequence). In nucleotides, the CDR3 is TGTGCCAGTAGTGTCTGGACAGGGCGCAATCAGCCCCAGCATTTT. The encoded protein is CASSVWTGRNQPQHF.

The rearrangement uses TRBV7-6 and TRBJ2-7; tentatively, D is TRBD2 (7 bases). Deletions cut 3 bases from V and 6 bases from J, with 21 bases between. Germline V gene data show CDR1 as SGHVS and CDR2 as FNYEAQ. This CDR3 spans 16 amino acids. CDR3 protein: CASSFLLQGERGEQYF. The CDR3 DNA follows: TGTGCCAGCAGCTTCCTCTTACAGGGAGAGCGGGGCGAGCAGTACTTC.

The rearrangement joins TRBV5-1 to TRBJ1-1; possibly TRBD1 for D (5 bases). This CDR3 has 14 amino acids. The V gene's germline CDR1 is SGHRS and CDR2 YFSETQ. V was cut by 4 bases and J by 1 base, with 11 bases left in between. The CDR3 here is CASSGDRQNTEAFF. The CDR3 bases are TGCGCCAGCAGCGGCGACAGACAGAACACTGAAGCTTTCTTT.

The rearrangement joins TRBV5-1 to TRBJ1-6; D may be TRBD1 (5 bases). The length of the CDR3 is 17 residues. V was clipped by 0 bases and J by 0 bases, with 10 bases between them. Germline-derived CDR1 and CDR2 are SGHRS and YFSETQ. The CDR3 spells CASSLGAGSSYNSPLHF. The CDR3, as DNA: TGCGCCAGCAGCTTGGGGGCAGGGAGCTCCTATAATTCACCCCTCCACTTT.

Only one count was recorded for this clone. Within the sample, other DNA sequences also encode this same CDR3. The chain combines TRBV14 with TRBJ2-5; D uncertain. The V gene's germline CDR1 is SGHDN and CDR2 FVKESK. Trimming removed 6 bases from V and 5 bases from J, with 7 bases in between. This CDR3 is built from 11 residues. The CDR3 is CASSLGETQYF. The CDR3 DNA reads as TGTGCCAGCAGTCTGGGGGAGACCCAGTACTTC. Full variable domain (outside the CDR3, taken from reference TRBV14 and TRBJ2-5): EAGVTQFPSHSVIEKGQTVTLRCDPISGHDNLYWYRRVMGKEIKFLLHFVKESKQDESGMPNNRFLAERTGGTYSTLKVQPAELEDSGVYFCASSLGETQYFGPGTRLLVL.

The rearrangement uses TRBV19 and TRBJ1-1; no clear D gene. With 6 bases removed from V and 0 bases from J, the gap between germline ends came to 8 bases. Germline V CDR1 and CDR2: LNHDA, SQIVND (reference sequence). The CDR3 loop spans 13 amino acids. In DNA, the CDR3 is TGTGCCAGTAGCGTCGCCTTGAACACTGAAGCTTTCTTT. Encoded protein: CASSVALNTEAFF.

The table lists this clone with a count of one. The V gene is TRBV10-2, the J gene TRBJ2-5, with D maybe TRBD1 (5 bases). The V gene lost 0 bases and the J gene lost 4 bases, with 15 bases spanning the gap. CDR1 and CDR2 (germline): WSHSY, SAAADI. CDR3 length: 16 residues. The CDR3 protein is CASSESSWGAGETQYF. The CDR3 DNA follows: TGCGCCAGCAGTGAGTCGTCGTGGGGCGCCGGAGAGACCCAGTACTTC.

This clone was recorded only once. The rearrangement links TRBV7-9 to TRBJ1-6; 9 bases agree with TRBD1. Per the germline V gene, CDR1 is SEHNR and CDR2 is FQNEAQ (reference sequence). With 8 bases clipped from V and 14 bases from J, the junction kept 7 bases outside the gene matches. The CDR3 loop spans 12 amino acids. The CDR3: CASSDRGRALHF. CDR3 DNA: TGTGCCAGCTCGGACAGGGGCAGGGCCCTCCACTTT.

The chain recombines TRBV27 with TRBJ1-1, with a possible D match to TRBD1 (6 bases). Germline V gene data show CDR1 as MNHEY and CDR2 as SMNVEV (reference sequence). The CDR3 consists of 14 residues. The V end lost 5 bases, the J end lost 4 bases, and 14 bases lay between the germline ends. The CDR3 loop is CASSQQGMFTEAFF. The CDR3 DNA is TGTGCCAGCAGTCAACAGGGTATGTTCACTGAAGCTTTCTTT.

The J gene is TRBJ2-2, the V gene TRBV28; D is unresolved. The V gene's germline CDR1 is MDHEN and CDR2 SYDVKM. The CDR3 runs to 12 residues. Trimming left V 10 bases short and J 0 bases short, with 6 bases between. The CDR3 coding sequence is TGTGCCACCTCTTCGAACACCGGGGAGCTGTTTTTT. This gives the protein CATSSNTGELFF.

The rearrangement uses TRBV4-2 and TRBJ1-1, with D hard to call. Germline V lookup: CDR1 LGHNA, CDR2 YNFKEQ. The CDR3 loop spans 15 amino acids. Trimming took 4 bases from V and 2 from J, leaving 14 bases between them. The CDR3 DNA follows: TGTGCCAGCAGCCCCCCGGGCACATTCAACACTGAAGCTTTCTTT. Protein product: CASSPPGTFNTEAFF.

This sequence joins TRBV6-5 and TRBJ1-1, with 8 bases fitting TRBD1. The CDR3 is made up of 14 amino acids. V lost 8 bases to trimming and J lost 3 bases; unmatched junction nucleotides: 8. CDR1 and CDR2 from the germline V gene are MNHEY and SVGAGI. The CDR3 DNA reads TGTGCCAGCGCCAACAGGGGGGCCGACACTGAAGCTTTCTTT. Translating it yields CASANRGADTEAFF.

This clone has a single count. The J gene is TRBJ2-7, the V gene TRBV3-1 (or the pseudogene TRBV3-2), with D unresolved. The CDR3 runs to 11 residues. V lost 1 base, J lost 10 bases, and 8 bases lay in between. Germline V gene lookup returns CDR1 LGHDT and CDR2 YNNKEL (reference sequence). CDR3 sequence reads: CASSQGRNQYF. The CDR3 DNA is TGTGCCAGCAGCCAAGGACGGAATCAGTACTTC.

CDR3 sequence: CASSLTRSGSYNEQFF. The CDR3 bases are TGTGCCAGCAGCTTAACTCGTAGCGGGTCCTACAATGAGCAGTTCTTC. The rearrangement uses TRBV7-3 and TRBJ2-1; 7 bases align to TRBD2. The CDR3 is 16 residues long. Germline V gene sequence: CDR1 SGHTA, CDR2 FQGTGA. V lost 0 bases, J lost 1 base, and 3 bases stayed unmatched.

This chain links TRBV5-6 with TRBJ1-6; the D is unclear. Germline assignment: CDR1 SGHDT and CDR2 YYEEEE. The ends were cut back, 2 bases at V and 0 bases at J, with 6 bases in the middle. This CDR3 is 15 amino acids long. The CDR3 loop reads CASSFRSSYNSPLHF. The DNA of the CDR3 is TGTGCCAGCAGCTTTCGGAGCTCCTATAATTCACCCCTCCACTTT.

This chain links TRBV18 with TRBJ2-7; 10 bases line up with TRBD1. V trimming: 3 bases; J trimming: 5 bases; junction bases outside the gene matches: 4. The germline CDR1 and CDR2 sequences are KGHSH and LQKENI. This CDR3 is built from 14 residues. The CDR3 DNA is TGTGCCAGCTCACCGACAGGGGGCGGCCACGAGCAGTACTTC. As protein: CASSPTGGGHEQYF.

The rearrangement uses TRBV4-2 and TRBJ1-6; 8 positions agree with TRBD1. Losses at the gene ends were 4 bases for V and 10 bases for J; bases not matched to a gene: 12. The CDR3 is 16 residues long. The V gene's germline CDR1 is LGHNA and CDR2 YNFKEQ. CDR3 sequence reads: CASSPPRTGRGSPLHF. In nucleotides, the CDR3 is TGTGCCAGCAGCCCCCCCCGGACAGGGAGAGGCTCACCCCTCCACTTT.

The gene calls are TRBV24-1 and TRBJ2-5; unclear D gene. Germline V gives CDR1 KGHDR, CDR2 SFDVKD. The CDR3 contains 15 residues. Between the trimmed V and J ends, which lost 0 bases and 5 bases, there was a span of 12 bases. CDR3 nucleotides: TGTGCCACCAGTGATTTGTCGGTCCATGGGGAGACCCAGTACTTC. It codes for CATSDLSVHGETQYF.

The chain joins TRBV10-3 to TRBJ2-7; 7 positions agree with TRBD1. This CDR3 is 11 amino acids long. Germline lookup yields CDR1 ENHRY and CDR2 SYGVKD. V lost 11 bases and J lost 2; bases outside the gene matches: 3. The CDR3 coding sequence is TGTGCCGCCGGGACAGCCTACGAGCAGTACTTC. As protein: CAAGTAYEQYF.